These T cell receptor beta chains were read from a single sample in a study of T cells in Graves' hyperthyroidism and ophthalmopathy. One entry per CDR3 protein, called by TCRdb with MiXCR from the multiplex PCR reads. The sample yields fewer than 350,000 distinct CDR3 sequences, approximately 14% seen once. Input material: blood. These TCRs come from a woman between 50 and 59 years old with Graves' hyperthyroidism that later progressed to Graves' ophthalmopathy. Each CDR3 is given with its conserved first and last residue. Some rows mark clone size as missing; the rest say once, few, many or name a class of expanded clone.

V: TRBV5-1; J: TRBJ2-6; size: -; CDR3: CASIERGDTGANVLTF
V: TRBV5-4; J: TRBJ1-4; size: -; CDR3: CASSLAQGGEKLFF
V: TRBV20-1; J: TRBJ2-1; size: many; CDR3: CNAKEDRASNEQFF
V: TRBV5-1; J: TRBJ2-1; size: many; CDR3: CASSETSPNEQFF
V: TRBV6-2/TRBV6-3; J: TRBJ2-4; size: many; CDR3: CASSVTASGSIQYF
V: TRBV18; J: TRBJ2-1; size: many; CDR3: CASREGTGSLSNEQFF
V: TRBV5-1; J: TRBJ1-3; size: -; CDR3: CASSLGSGPYSGNTIYF
V: TRBV18; J: TRBJ2-1; size: many; CDR3: CASSPARKGGQFF
V: TRBV28; J: TRBJ1-1; size: many; CDR3: CASSLWGGTEAFF
V: TRBV27; J: TRBJ2-1; size: -; CDR3: CASSLEGLGREQFF
V: TRBV6-1; J: TRBJ2-1; size: many; CDR3: CASMKGLAGNEQFF
V: TRBV20-1; J: TRBJ2-5; size: many; CDR3: CSAVRGGETQYF
V: TRBV9; J: TRBJ1-5; size: -; CDR3: CASSGEGGDWVDQPQHF
V: TRBV7-3; J: TRBJ2-7; size: many; CDR3: CASSLNGGRSPYEQYF
V: TRBV3-1; J: TRBJ2-7; size: -; CDR3: CASSPSRLAGEREQYF
V: TRBV29-1; J: TRBJ2-7; size: -; CDR3: CSATGTGAEQYF
V: TRBV19; J: TRBJ1-2; size: few; CDR3: CASSETWDAFMGYTF
V: TRBV3-1; J: TRBJ1-5; size: many; CDR3: CASSQGQHSNQPQHF
V: TRBV11-3; J: TRBJ2-7; size: many; CDR3: CASSMTGYEQYF
V: TRBV12-3/TRBV12-4; J: TRBJ2-5; size: many; CDR3: CASSQLQGGETQYF
V: TRBV16; J: TRBJ2-1; size: many; CDR3: CASSQSGLAGNEQFF
V: TRBV24-1; J: TRBJ1-2; size: few; CDR3: CATSDSTQGSYGYTF
V: TRBV5-1; J: TRBJ2-1; size: many; CDR3: CASSLVGSGGYNEQFF
V: TRBV10-1; J: TRBJ1-3; size: few; CDR3: CASPDPGTGNTIYF
V: TRBV29-1; J: TRBJ2-7; size: many; CDR3: CSVDPGMGEQYF
V: TRBV28; J: TRBJ2-1; size: many; CDR3: CASSSVLNEQFF
V: TRBV10-3; J: TRBJ2-7; size: many; CDR3: CAISGLSSNEQYF
V: TRBV11-2; J: TRBJ1-2; size: many; CDR3: CASSLDRAFYGYTF
V: TRBV20-1; J: TRBJ2-1; size: -; CDR3: CSASRAGGFYNEQFF
V: TRBV4-1; J: TRBJ2-1; size: few; CDR3: CASSQEGQVQFF
V: TRBV2; J: TRBJ2-3; size: -; CDR3: CASRQTSGISTDTQYF
V: TRBV5-1; J: TRBJ1-1; size: many; CDR3: CASSVGPDTEAFF
V: TRBV5-1; J: TRBJ2-2; size: many; CDR3: CASSPPGQGDTGELFF
V: TRBV3-1; J: TRBJ1-5; size: many; CDR3: CASSQGQGTVHQPQHF
V: TRBV7-9; J: TRBJ1-2; size: many; CDR3: CASSLLGRYYGYTF